This TCR beta chain appears in the sequencing data of a study of long-term antiretroviral therapy in people with HIV. Study observations and caveats: ART-treated samples gained diversity yet remained below transplant donor controls.

Trimming removed 2 bases from V and 2 bases from J, with 13 bases in between. This CDR3 comprises 15 residues. Germline lookup yields CDR1 MGHRA and CDR2 YSYEKL. immunoSEQ v3.0 was run at survey level. Data came from immunoSEQ multiplex PCR; TCRdb stores just in-frame clones and leaves some out. This sample has 30,000 to 40,000 clones, with approximately 80% found just once. As concerns this clone: What it binds is unknown.

Participants with HIV, all of them, were treated in the United States. The sequence was collected from a woman between 50 and 59 years old with HIV. V is TRBV4-1 and J is TRBJ2-7; D gene uncertain. The source was unsorted PBMCs, collected 2 years after starting antiretroviral therapy. Here the CDR3 DNA reads TGCGCCAGCAGCCAAACACAGAATACCCCCTACGAGCAGTACTTC. Protein: CASSQTQNTPYEQYF.